Sequencing of this T cell receptor beta chain was carried out in a study of T cell responses to AZD1222 COVID-19 vaccine. Some clones are missing from TCRdb's copy, which holds only in-frame ones; the method was immunoSEQ multiplex PCR. The profile shows some 130,000 clones, 80% to 95% of them singletons. This clone was seen just once. Its matching antigen is unknown. The CDR3 runs 16 residues. J lost 5 bases, V lost 0 bases, and 4 bases had no gene match. Germline CDR1 and CDR2: SGDLS and YYNGEE. Study conclusions and caveats: Spike-specific TCR breadth and depth were elevated following two AZD1222 doses. Only six or seven AZD1222 recipients tested seropositive at baseline. The study found vaccine-associated CD4 TCRs spanning spike, dominant at 160-218 and 743-854. Repertoires were collected only later (after the peak T cell response had occurred).

This TCR derives from an adult in good health. The chain employs TRBV9 and TRBJ2-1; 11 positions match TRBD2. Material: peripheral blood, obtained on day 0 of AZD1222 vaccination. In nucleotides, the CDR3 is TGTGCCAGCAGCGTAGAGCTAGCGGGGGGCCACAATGAGCAGTTCTTC. Its protein product is CASSVELAGGHNEQFF.